Listed below are T cell receptor beta chains from one sample, sequenced in a study of T cell responses to AZD1222 COVID-19 vaccine. TCRdb's table, derived via immunoSEQ multiplex PCR, lists solely in-frame clones and lacks some. The sample has about 99,000 clones; roughly 92% are singletons. Specimen: peripheral blood, collected on day 0 of AZD1222 vaccination. The receptor source for this set is an adult in good health. Each CDR3 is given with its conserved first and last residue. Each record gives: J gene, V gene, D gene, CDR3 length, CDR3 DNA, CDR3 protein. D genes are given only for firm matches.

TRBJ1-6 | TRBV2 | - | 16 | TGTGCCAGCAGCCGGGACGCGAGCTCCTATAATTCACCCCTCCACTTT | CASSRDASSYNSPLHF
TRBJ1-3 | TRBV2 | - | 12 | TGTGCCAGCAGTGGACAAGGAAACACCATATATTTT | CASSGQGNTIYF
TRBJ2-7 | TRBV27 | TRBD2 | 13 | TGTGCCAGTAAAAGCGGGAGTCTCGACGAGCAGTACTTC | CASKSGSLDEQYF
TRBJ1-5 | TRBV6-7 | - | 11 | TGTCACCGACCGGTCGATCAGCCCCAGCATTTT | CHRPVDQPQHF
TRBJ1-4 | TRBV25-1 | - | 16 | TGTGCCAGCAGTGAATCGGGGGCCAGGTGGGCTGAAAAACTGTTTTTT | CASSESGARWAEKLFF
TRBJ1-4 | TRBV11-2 | - | 16 | TGTGCCAGCAGCGTACGACTGAGTCCAGGGAATGAAAAACTGTTTTTT | CASSVRLSPGNEKLFF
TRBJ1-1 | TRBV6-2/TRBV6-3 | - | 14 | TGTGCCAGCAGTTTGGGACTTTCTGGCGCTGAAGCTTTCTTT | CASSLGLSGAEAFF
TRBJ1-4 | TRBV10-3 | - | 14 | TGTGCCATCAGTGAGGGGGGGAGAAATGAAAAACTGTTTTTT | CAISEGGRNEKLFF
TRBJ1-4 | TRBV5-1 | - | 14 | TGCGCCAGCAGCTCGGGGACCCTGGGGGAAAAACTGTTTTTT | CASSSGTLGEKLFF
TRBJ1-2 | TRBV29-1 | TRBD1 | 14 | TGCAGCGTTGGCCCGCGACAGGGTTCCTATGGCTACACCTTC | CSVGPRQGSYGYTF
TRBJ1-5 | TRBV28 | - | 14 | TGTGCCAGCAGTCCTGGGACGGTGGGTCAGCCCCAGCATTTT | CASSPGTVGQPQHF
TRBJ1-1 | TRBV13 | - | 13 | TGTGCCAGCAGCTCAGGGACGAACACTGAAGCTTTCTTT | CASSSGTNTEAFF